A single sample gave rise to the 31 T cell receptor beta chains below, sequenced in a study of T cells in Graves' hyperthyroidism and ophthalmopathy. What was amplified from RNA transcripts were TCR beta CDR3 regions. The TCR CDR3 was amplified in a first-round RT-PCR using the HTBI primer set. TCRdb reprocessed the multiplex PCR reads with MiXCR, giving one entry per CDR3 protein. Counted here are hundreds of thousands of distinct CDR3 sequences, around 20% occurring once; the ten biggest clones make up around 17%. Sequenced material: blood. The receptors originated from a woman in her forties or fifties with Graves' hyperthyroidism that later progressed to Graves' ophthalmopathy.

The chain couples TRBV3-1 to TRBJ1-2; D possibly corresponds to TRBD1 (6 bases). The ends were cut back, 0 bases at V and 8 bases at J, with 7 bases in the middle. Germline V gene sequence: CDR1 LGHDT, CDR2 YNNKEL (reference sequence). This CDR3 contains 12 residues. CDR3 DNA: TGTGCCAGCAGCCAAGAAGGGGGAGGCTACACCTTC. Protein: CASSQEGGGYTF.

The CDR3 DNA reads as TGTGCCAGCAGCTTGTCGGGCCCAACCTACAATGAGCAGTTCTTC. It translates to CASSLSGPTYNEQFF. This chain uses TRBV5-4 with TRBJ2-1; D is undetermined. CDR3 length: 15 residues. V shed 1 base and J shed 2 bases, with 10 bases lying between them. Germline assignment: CDR1 SGHNT and CDR2 YYREEE (reference sequence).

This clonotype was counted many times. The V call is TRBV12-3 or TRBV12-4, the J call TRBJ1-5, with D maybe TRBD1 (6 bases). The CDR3 contains 16 residues. V lost 4 bases and J 4 bases, leaving 17 bases between the germline ends. The CDR3 spells CASSSGRGHYNQPQHF. CDR3 bases: TGTGCCAGCAGTTCTGGTCGGGGACACTATAATCAGCCCCAGCATTTT.

The chain recombines TRBV9 with TRBJ2-3; D possibly corresponds to TRBD1 (6 bases). The CDR3 length is 15 residues. The V gene lost 3 bases and the J gene lost 1 base, with 12 bases spanning the gap. The germline V gene encodes CDR1 SGDLS and CDR2 YYNGEE. CDR3 in amino acids: CASSEAGDRTDTQYF. CDR3 nucleotide sequence: TGTGCCAGCAGCGAGGCAGGGGACCGCACAGATACGCAGTATTTT.

This clonotype appeared many times. This chain connects TRBV30 to TRBJ1-4; 11 bases fit TRBD1. This CDR3 region has 13 residues. V gave up 4 bases and J gave up 8 bases; unmatched junction bases: 3. CDR1 is GTSNPN and CDR2 is SVGIG in the germline V gene (reference sequence). The CDR3 loop is CAWTDRGREKLFF. The CDR3 DNA reads as TGTGCCTGGACGGACAGGGGGCGAGAAAAACTGTTTTTT.

This chain joins TRBV20-1 and TRBJ2-5; 7 nucleotides match TRBD1. The CDR3 spans 12 residues. V dropped 6 bases and J dropped 5; count of bases not matched to a gene: 6. CDR1 DFQATT and CDR2 SNEGSKA come from the germline V gene (reference sequence). The CDR3 is CSALTGVETQYF. The CDR3 nucleotides are TGCAGTGCCCTAACAGGGGTCGAGACCCAGTACTTC.

The chain has TRBV3-1 and TRBJ1-2, with D maybe TRBD1 (6 bases). The ends were cut back, 1 base at V and 2 bases at J, with 11 bases in the middle. Per the germline V gene, CDR1 is LGHDT and CDR2 is YNNKEL (reference sequence). The CDR3 length is 15 residues. CDR3 sequence: CASSQGGAENYGYTF. The CDR3, as DNA: TGTGCCAGCAGCCAAGGGGGGGCAGAGAACTATGGCTACACCTTC.

This clonotype was picked up many times. The V call is TRBV5-1, the J call TRBJ2-1; no definite D call. The germline gives CDR1 SGHRS, CDR2 YFSETQ. This CDR3 contains 15 residues. Trimming took off 2 bases at V and 0 bases at J, with 9 bases between the two ends. The CDR3 DNA is TGCGCCAGCAGCTTTTCCGGACCCTCCTACAATGAGCAGTTCTTC. It encodes CASSFSGPSYNEQFF. Combining the CDR3 with reference TRBV5-1 and TRBJ2-1 gives the whole variable domain KAGVTQTPRYLIKTRGQQVTLSCSPISGHRSVSWYQQTPGQGLQFLFEYFSETQRNKGNFPGRFSGRQFSNSRSEMNVSTLELGDSALYLCASSFSGPSYNEQFFGPGTRLTVL.

The rearrangement links TRBV12-3 or TRBV12-4 to TRBJ1-2; 7 bases are a match to TRBD1. This CDR3 has 14 amino acids. After removal of 3 bases from V and 7 bases from J, the junction contained 8 bases not matched to a gene. Here the CDR3 DNA reads TGTGCCAGCAGTTTGGCTAGGGGGCATGGTGGCTACACCTTC. Translation gives CASSLARGHGGYTF.

V is TRBV20-1 and J is TRBJ1-1; 7 bases map to TRBD1. CDR3 length: 14 residues. The junction had 7 bases not matched to a gene; V was cut back by 6 bases and J by 0 bases. Germline loops: CDR1 DFQATT, CDR2 SNEGSKA (reference sequence). CDR3 DNA sequence: TGCAGTGCCGACAGGGACATTATGAACACTGAAGCTTTCTTT. Encoded protein: CSADRDIMNTEAFF.

The table lists this clonotype with many counts. The V and J genes are TRBV5-8 and TRBJ1-1, with D perhaps matching TRBD1 (6 bases). V lost 3 bases and J lost 0, with 9 bases in between. CDR1 is SGHTS, CDR2 YDEGEE, per germline. The CDR3 consists of 14 residues. The CDR3 sequence is CASSWGHVNTEAFF. The CDR3 DNA is TGTGCCAGCAGCTGGGGACACGTGAACACTGAAGCTTTCTTT.

The sample holds many counts of this clonotype. The CDR3 DNA sequence: TGTGCCAGCAGTGAATTGGGACAGGGCTACAATGAGCAGTTCTTC. Encoded protein: CASSELGQGYNEQFF. This chain links TRBV2 with TRBJ2-1; TRBD1 aligns across 9 bases. The CDR3 runs 15 residues. The V gene's germline CDR1 is SNHLY and CDR2 FYNNEI. Trimming removed 2 bases from V and 3 bases from J; junction bases left unmatched: 2. The full variable domain, in which reference TRBV2 and TRBJ2-1 provide the parts outside the CDR3, is EPEVTQTPSHQVTQMGQEVILRCVPISNHLYFYWYRQILGQKVEFLVSFYNNEISEKSEIFDDQFSVERPDGSNFTLKIRSTKLEDSAMYFCASSELGQGYNEQFFGPGTRLTVL.

The rearrangement uses TRBV6-2 or TRBV6-3 and TRBJ1-3, with a possible D match to TRBD1 (5 bases). CDR1 is MNHEY and CDR2 is SVGEGT in the germline V gene. This CDR3 has 19 amino acids. V was clipped by 2 bases and J by 3 bases, with 23 bases between them. In nucleotides, the CDR3 is TGTGCCAGCAGTTACAGCCTCGGAGGTGGGACCTATGATGGAAACACCATATATTTT. It specifies CASSYSLGGGTYDGNTIYF.

The table lists this clonotype with a few counts. This rearrangement joins TRBV7-9 to TRBJ1-1, with D possibly TRBD1 on 5 matching bases. V dropped 7 bases and J dropped 6 bases, with 15 bases sitting between them. This CDR3 is 13 amino acids long. Per the germline V gene, CDR1 is SEHNR and CDR2 is FQNEAQ (reference sequence). The CDR3 DNA reads as TGTGCCAGCATGATCGGGGGGAGCTCTGAAGCTTTCTTT. Its translation is CASMIGGSSEAFF.

Concerning this clonotype: A much larger clone is a single base away; this may be a read error. The chain has TRBV5-6 and TRBJ1-5; TRBD1 might be the D (6 bases). There are 15 residues in the CDR3. The V and J ends lost 4 bases and 7 bases respectively, with 18 bases between them. Germline assignment: CDR1 SGHDT and CDR2 YYEEEE. The CDR3 coding sequence is TGTGCCAGCAGCCACGGGCCCCGGGACAACCAGCCCCAGCATTTT. It translates to CASSHGPRDNQPQHF.

V and J are TRBV29-1 and TRBJ1-3; D unclear. Trimming took 5 bases from V and 0 from J, leaving 8 bases between them. The CDR3 extends over 13 amino acids. Germline CDR1 and CDR2: SQVTM and ANQGSEA. The CDR3 here is CSVNPSSGNTIYF. CDR3 coding DNA: TGCAGCGTTAACCCAAGCTCTGGAAACACCATATATTTT.

This clonotype was detected many times. The chain employs TRBV10-3 and TRBJ1-5; TRBD1 agrees at 9 bases. Per germline, CDR1 ENHRY and CDR2 SYGVKD. This CDR3 has 16 amino acids. J was trimmed by 5 bases and V by 10 bases; bases with no gene match: 15. The CDR3 sequence: CATPWRGTGTHQPQHF. CDR3 coding DNA: TGTGCCACCCCGTGGCGTGGGACAGGGACCCATCAGCCCCAGCATTTT.

At least ten counts were recorded for this clonotype. The genes are TRBV3-1 and TRBJ2-7, with a weak D call TRBD2 (5 bases). Germline V CDR1 and CDR2: LGHDT, YNNKEL (reference sequence). Trimming pared 1 base from V and 2 bases from J, leaving 9 bases between. This CDR3 contains 14 residues. For the CDR3, the DNA is TGTGCCAGCAGCCAAGGGACTTACACCTACGAGCAGTACTTC. Protein product: CASSQGTYTYEQYF.

J is TRBJ1-2 and V is TRBV9, with a weak D call TRBD1 (6 bases). This CDR3 region has 13 residues. The V and J ends lost 3 bases and 4 bases respectively, with 10 bases between them. Per germline, CDR1 SGDLS and CDR2 YYNGEE. CDR3: CASSAGTLYGYTF. In DNA form, the CDR3 reads TGTGCCAGCAGCGCGGGGACACTCTATGGCTACACCTTC.

This clonotype was observed at least ten times. The chain couples TRBV6-5 to TRBJ2-7; 9 bases are a match to TRBD1. Losses at the gene ends were 2 bases for V and 6 bases for J; bases not matched to a gene: 2. Germline lookup yields CDR1 MNHEY and CDR2 SVGAGI. This CDR3 has 13 residues. CDR3 amino acids: CASSYATGGEQYF. The CDR3 bases are TGTGCCAGCAGTTACGCGACAGGGGGCGAGCAGTACTTC.

V and J are TRBV3-1 and TRBJ1-6, with D possibly TRBD1 on 6 matching bases. CDR1 LGHDT and CDR2 YNNKEL come from the germline V gene (reference sequence). Trimming pared 4 bases from V and 1 base from J, leaving 8 bases between. This CDR3 contains 15 residues. DNA for the CDR3: TGTGCCAGCAGCCCGGACAGATCCTATAATTCACCCCTCCACTTT. Protein: CASSPDRSYNSPLHF.

This clonotype was detected a few times. V and J are TRBV20-1 and TRBJ2-7; D is uncertain. V gave up 6 bases and J gave up 0 bases, with 12 bases separating them. Germline CDR1 DFQATT, CDR2 SNEGSKA (reference sequence). The CDR3 totals 13 residues. The chain's CDR3 is CSANKRSSYEQYF. CDR3 nucleotide sequence: TGCAGTGCGAACAAAAGGAGCTCCTACGAGCAGTACTTC.

V and J are TRBV5-1 and TRBJ1-2; 7 bases match TRBD1. Germline V gene lookup returns CDR1 SGHRS and CDR2 YFSETQ. V shed 4 bases and J 5 bases; nucleotides not matched to a gene: 8. CDR3 length: 14 residues. CDR3 residues: CASSLGQARYGYTF. The CDR3 bases are TGCGCCAGCAGCCTCGGACAGGCCCGATATGGCTACACCTTC.

This clonotype was recorded at least ten times. The J gene is TRBJ2-5, the V gene TRBV11-3; D is undetermined. The CDR3 length is 12 residues. CDR1 is SGHNT, CDR2 YENEEA, per germline. The germline V and J ends were trimmed by 5 bases and 4 bases, with 8 bases remaining between them. As DNA, the CDR3 is TGTGCCAGCAGCGCTACACGAGAGACCCAGTACTTC. Protein product: CASSATRETQYF.

This clonotype was seen a few times. J is TRBJ2-1 and V is TRBV20-1; D might be TRBD1 (5 bases). The CDR3 runs to 14 residues. V lost 3 bases and J 7 bases, leaving 16 bases between the germline ends. Germline assignment: CDR1 DFQATT and CDR2 SNEGSKA (reference sequence). The DNA for the CDR3 is TGCAGTGCTAGTGGGCAGGGTCCGGTTAATGAGCAGTTCTTC. It translates to CSASGQGPVNEQFF.

The V gene is TRBV7-3, the J gene TRBJ2-3; D unclear. Germline loops: CDR1 SGHTA, CDR2 FQGTGA. CDR3 size: 14 residues. V lost 4 bases to trimming and J lost 3 bases, with 11 bases between them. CDR3 in amino acids: CASSWAGETDTQYF. The DNA for the CDR3 is TGTGCCAGCAGCTGGGCTGGGGAAACAGATACGCAGTATTTT.

This clonotype has only a few counts. The gene calls are TRBV12-3 or TRBV12-4 and TRBJ2-7, with 15 bases lining up with TRBD2. The CDR3 loop spans 14 amino acids. Losses at the gene ends were 5 bases for V and 6 bases for J; bases not matched to a gene: 2. CDR3 sequence reads: CASSGLAGGREQYF. The CDR3, as DNA: TGTGCCAGCAGTGGACTAGCGGGGGGGCGCGAGCAGTACTTC.

This clonotype came up many times. The gene calls are TRBV3-1 and TRBJ2-1; TRBD1 might be the D (5 bases). CDR3 size: 12 residues. CDR1 is LGHDT and CDR2 is YNNKEL in the germline V gene (reference sequence). V was shortened by 2 bases and J by 8 bases, with 7 bases between the two germline ends. CDR3 nucleotides: TGTGCCAGCAGCCAATTAGGGGATGAGCAGTTCTTC. Encoded protein: CASSQLGDEQFF.

The chain combines TRBV19 with TRBJ1-5; possibly TRBD1 for D (6 bases). CDR1 is LNHDA, CDR2 SQIVND, per germline (reference sequence). The CDR3 spans 16 residues. V lost 3 bases and J lost 3, with 15 bases in between. CDR3: CASSILSRGSNQPQHF. The CDR3 nucleotides read TGTGCCAGTAGTATTCTTTCCAGGGGCTCCAATCAGCCCCAGCATTTT.

This chain uses TRBV14 with TRBJ2-1; either TRBD1 or TRBD2 may supply D (5 bases each). V dropped 1 base and J dropped 8 bases, with 12 bases sitting between them. The CDR3 is 14 residues long. Germline lookup yields CDR1 SGHDN and CDR2 FVKESK. The CDR3 sequence: CASSQVGGWDEQFF. The DNA of the CDR3 is TGTGCCAGCAGCCAAGTTGGGGGATGGGATGAGCAGTTCTTC. Full variable domain (outside the CDR3, taken from reference TRBV14 and TRBJ2-1): EAGVTQFPSHSVIEKGQTVTLRCDPISGHDNLYWYRRVMGKEIKFLLHFVKESKQDESGMPNNRFLAERTGGTYSTLKVQPAELEDSGVYFCASSQVGGWDEQFFGPGTRLTVL.

The chain is built from TRBV4-1 and TRBJ2-2; D unclear. CDR1 and CDR2 (germline): MGHRA, YSYEKL. V was clipped by 7 bases and J by 3 bases, with 15 bases between them. The CDR3 loop spans 15 amino acids. The chain's CDR3 is CASKYIDEDTGELFF. DNA for the CDR3: TGCGCCAGCAAATATATCGATGAGGACACCGGGGAGCTGTTTTTT.